This T cell receptor beta chain is from a study of Graves' ophthalmopathy and Graves' hyperthyroidism. Researchers took RNA transcripts and amplified TCR beta CDR3 regions from them. Second-round multiplex PCR came after first-round RT-PCR with HTBI primers. TCRdb reanalysed the multiplex PCR reads using MiXCR and keeps one entry per CDR3 protein. The sample includes about 220,000 distinct CDR3 sequences, 20% to 25% of them seen just once. This clonotype was detected many times. V was pared by 6 bases and J by 5 bases, with 13 bases between. The CDR3 is 13 amino acids. The V gene's germline CDR1 is KGHSH and CDR2 LQKENI.

The V gene is TRBV18, the J gene TRBJ2-5; no definite D call. The clonotype was recovered from a woman in her 50s with Graves' ophthalmopathy. The sequenced material came from peripheral blood. CDR3 in DNA: TGTGCCAGCTCGCCAGCCCCCTCGGAGACCCAGTACTTC. It encodes CASSPAPSETQYF.